One sample yielded the 9 T cell receptor beta chains listed below, sequenced in a study of T cell repertoires in cytomegalovirus infection. Using its own MiXCR run on the reads, TCRdb lists one record per CDR3 protein. The table shows a few hundred thousand distinct CDR3 sequences, with over 15% occurring only once. Source material: CD8+ T cells from PBMCs. The receptor set was obtained from a human donor in good health (CMV status not recorded). Some clones in this sample may be carry-over from other donors' samples.

Ten or more counts support this clonotype. J is TRBJ2-7 and V is TRBV29-1, with D hard to call. Germline CDR1 SQVTM, CDR2 ANQGSEA. Trimming cost V 4 bases and J 0 bases, with 10 bases left between them. The CDR3 has 13 residues. The CDR3 sequence is CSVGLISSYEQYF. CDR3 nucleotide sequence: TGCAGCGTTGGGCTTATCAGCTCCTACGAGCAGTACTTC.

This clonotype was found many times. The rearrangement links TRBV7-9 to TRBJ2-3, with D possibly being TRBD2 (6 bases). Per the germline V gene, CDR1 is SEHNR and CDR2 is FQNEAQ (reference sequence). The CDR3 contains 17 residues. V was clipped by 5 bases and J by 4 bases, with 22 bases between them. The CDR3 here is CASSPEAGRGVSDTQYF. DNA for the CDR3: TGTGCCAGCAGCCCCGAGGCTGGGCGGGGAGTCTCAGATACGCAGTATTTT.

V gene TRBV29-1 combines with J gene TRBJ1-4; D perhaps matches TRBD1 (6 bases). Germline V gene sequence: CDR1 SQVTM, CDR2 ANQGSEA. CDR3 size: 13 residues. V was cut by 1 base and J by 4 bases, with 7 bases left in between. The CDR3 sequence: CSVEGDNNEKLFF. As DNA, the CDR3 is TGCAGCGTTGAAGGGGACAATAATGAAAAACTGTTTTTT.

Ten or more counts support this clonotype. The chain links TRBV28 to TRBJ2-1; 10 bases map to TRBD1. The CDR3 is made up of 17 amino acids. Trimming cost V 3 bases and J 3 bases; bases outside gene matches: 8. From germline, CDR1 is MDHEN and CDR2 SYDVKM. CDR3 loop: CASSLPTGTGDYNEQFF. As DNA, the CDR3 is TGTGCCAGCAGTTTGCCCACCGGGACAGGGGACTACAATGAGCAGTTCTTC.

The chain is built from TRBV5-1 and TRBJ1-1, with D possibly matching TRBD1 (5 bases). V was pared by 2 bases and J by 4 bases, with 12 bases between. Germline loops: CDR1 SGHRS, CDR2 YFSETQ. The CDR3 is made up of 14 amino acids. As DNA, the CDR3 is TGCGCCAGCAGCTTCGAAGAGGGGAGCACTGAAGCTTTCTTT. The encoded protein is CASSFEEGSTEAFF.

This clonotype has ten or more counts. This chain links TRBV6-5 with TRBJ1-4; D is perhaps TRBD1 (5 bases). V dropped 0 bases and J dropped 8 bases, with 10 bases sitting between them. This CDR3 is 14 amino acids long. Germline values: CDR1 MNHEY, CDR2 SVGAGI. Here the CDR3 reads CASSYSNGGEKLFF. CDR3 nucleotides: TGTGCCAGCAGTTACTCGAACGGGGGAGAAAAACTGTTTTTT.

This chain links TRBV7-9 with TRBJ2-1, with D perhaps TRBD1 (5 bases). Trimming took off 5 bases at V and 8 bases at J, with 13 bases between the two ends. The CDR3 runs to 13 residues. Germline-derived CDR1 and CDR2 are SEHNR and FQNEAQ (reference sequence). The chain's CDR3 is CASSLGPQDEQFF. CDR3 DNA: TGTGCCAGCAGCCTGGGGCCCCAGGATGAGCAGTTCTTC.

The sample holds a few counts of this clonotype. The chain carries TRBV25-1 and TRBJ2-2; D gene uncertain. Between the trimmed V and J ends, which lost 8 bases and 2 bases, there was a span of 9 bases. The CDR3 runs to 13 residues. Looked up from germline, CDR1 is MGHDK and CDR2 is SYGVNS. The DNA of the CDR3 is TGTGCCAGCGTTAGTAGCAACACCGGGGAGCTGTTTTTT. It encodes CASVSSNTGELFF.

The chain couples TRBV29-1 to TRBJ1-2, with TRBD1 as a possible D gene (6 bases). Trimming removed 7 bases at V and 8 bases at J, with 17 bases between. The CDR3 is made up of 12 amino acids. Germline values: CDR1 SQVTM, CDR2 ANQGSEA. Here the CDR3 DNA reads TGCAGCGCCGCGTTGGGGGCGGGCGGCTACACCTTC. Its translation is CSAALGAGGYTF.